This T cell receptor beta chain was profiled in a study of blood T cell repertoires in COVID-19 (dated by TCRdb to about 2020). Looking at the study overall: Samples from collaborators originated in the United States, Italy and Spain and spanned both the acute and convalescent phases of COVID-19. A de-identified subject ID, COVID-19 status, age in years and sex were almost always included in the sample metadata. Samples were obtained from the ongoing ImmuneRACE study (first 160 participants) and from some 1,200 subjects provided by 6 global collaborators. The repertoires were made available in a free public database intended to serve as a resource for research on the immune response to SARS-CoV-2. Deeply sampled blood TCRbeta repertoires from subjects exposed to, actively infected with, or recovered from COVID-19 were included in the dataset. Where HLA class I and class II types were available, the types were taken from metadata supplied by the sample provider, not from assay-based typing. The prospective study material was composed of cDNA or gDNA derived from T cells, B-cell-depleted T cells, or PBMCs. The full study reports these points: How much clinical and demographic metadata was included differed by source and by participant, and the metadata was provided uncurated.

V is cut by 4 bases and J by 0 bases, and the space between the germline ends is 28 bases. The CDR3 measures 20 amino acids from cysteine to phenylalanine. The kept DNA is CDR3 alone, 60 bases in frame from the first base. CDR1 SGHRS and CDR2 YFSETQ were looked up in the germline V gene. The immunoSEQ Assay, a bias-controlled multiplex PCR, was used to amplify TCRbeta CDR3 regions from genomic DNA. The published analysis was carried out like this. Within the assay, amplification of reference gene primers was used to estimate how many nucleated cells each sample contained. To quantify the absolute abundance of each unique TCRbeta CDR3 rearrangement, sequence reads were collapsed and filtered. Productive Simpson clonality was computed per sample as the square root of Simpson's diversity index over productive rearrangements. TCRdb retrieved this table from immuneACCESS and kept in-frame rearrangements only. Not all clones are present; in checked studies, unresolved V genes account for under half, and no reason is known for the remainder. That table furnishes V, J and clone size, whereas the DNA furnished D and trimming. This sample comprises about 100,000 clones, over 80% of them detected only once. The top ten clones comprise roughly 15% of the sample.

Points on this clone: It has no known antigen specificity. Base qualities are missing; no much larger clone stands one base away.

The collaborating institutions used their own protocols to collect whole blood in K2EDTA tubes. Collaborator samples were shipped for TCRbeta analysis as frozen whole blood, isolated PBMCs, or DNA extracted from either sample type. The chain was built from TRBV5-1 and TRBJ1-1; the best D guess is TRBD1, with 5 bases matching. The clonotype comes from a man aged 50 to 59 with acute or convalescent COVID-19. The source material was peripheral blood. The CDR3 sequence is CASSTDSGTLSGFMNTEAFF. The DNA sequence reads TGCGCCAGCAGCACGGACTCCGGGACTCTGTCGGGTTTTATGAACACTGAAGCTTTCTTT.